The T cell receptor (beta chain) under discussion was sequenced for a study of cytomegalovirus exposure and HLA in healthy donors. The overall study: A subsequent analysis reported that the 95 to 150 validation repertoires were produced on the same platform that had also been used for the 666 first-cohort repertoires.

On this clone: Its antigen is not identified.

Findings and caveats of the study: Among TCR beta chains, those listed as cytomegalovirus-associated numbered over 150. Generally TCR sequences proved uncommon, though certain public TCRs appeared in numerous donors.

Assay: immunoSEQ multiplex PCR; the TCRdb copy retains only in-frame clones and omits some. Of tens of thousands of clones in the sample, approximately 97% were seen once. CDR1 is MNHNS and CDR2 is SASEGT in the germline V gene. Between the trimmed V and J ends, which lost 4 bases and 3 bases, there was a span of 7 bases. The CDR3 length is 13 residues. The V call is TRBV6-1, the J call TRBJ1-5, with D uncertain. This receptor was taken from a woman between 18 and 30 years old in good health and CMV-seropositive. The sample consisted of PBMCs. The chain's CDR3 is CASSARLNQPQHF. The CDR3 coding sequence is TGTGCCAGCAGTGCCAGGCTCAATCAGCCCCAGCATTTT.